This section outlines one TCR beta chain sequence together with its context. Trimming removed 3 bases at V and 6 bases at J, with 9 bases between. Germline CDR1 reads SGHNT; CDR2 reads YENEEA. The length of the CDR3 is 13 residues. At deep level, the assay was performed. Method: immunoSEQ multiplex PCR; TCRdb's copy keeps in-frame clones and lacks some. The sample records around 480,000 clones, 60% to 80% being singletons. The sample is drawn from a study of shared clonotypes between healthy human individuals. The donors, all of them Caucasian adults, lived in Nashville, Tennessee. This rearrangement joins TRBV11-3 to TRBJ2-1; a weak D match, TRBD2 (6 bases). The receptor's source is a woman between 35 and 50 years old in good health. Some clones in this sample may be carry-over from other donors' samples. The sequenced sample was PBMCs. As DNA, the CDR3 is TGTGCCAGCAGCTTGGGACTTTTCAATGAGCAGTTCTTC. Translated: CASSLGLFNEQFF.